Included here is one T cell receptor beta chain sequence, with context. These data are taken from a study of blood T cell repertoires in COVID-19. Germline trimming cut 4 bases from V and 8 bases from J; bases unmatched to any gene: 8. The CDR3 has 16 residues. Germline lookup yields CDR1 WNHNN and CDR2 SYGVQD (reference sequence). Methods used by the authors: Using reference gene primer amplification, nucleated cell counts were estimated. Profiling relied on immunoSEQ multiplex PCR, and the TCRdb table lists in-frame clones only, not all of them. D and trimming come from the DNA, and the V and J calls and clone size come from that table. The table has about 240,000 clones, around 88% seen once. Study members were between about 18 and 90 years old and lived in 24 US regions. Grouping used clinical history reported by participants in a survey and questionnaire.

The V call is TRBV10-1, the J call TRBJ2-1, with TRBD2 identical over 13 bases. The receptor was derived from a woman in her 40s with acute COVID-19. Source material: PBMCs or T cells enriched from blood (not recorded which). DNA of the CDR3: TGCGCCAGCAGTGCCGGGACTAGCGGGGCGTCGGATGAGCAGTTCTTC. This encodes CASSAGTSGASDEQFF.